The source of this T cell receptor (beta chain) is a study of regulatory T cells in long-lasting Graves disease. Study conclusions and caveats: More public clonotypes were shared by persistent patients (around 2,600) than by new patients (about 970).

Sequencing libraries for TCR beta were prepared with iRepertoire HTBI primers and Arm-PCR of CDR3 regions. Authors' analysis steps: The identification of under 65 TRBV and roughly 14 TRBJ segments was made across samples. Each CDR3 protein gets one entry after TCRdb re-called the multiplex PCR reads with MiXCR. The authors' filters were not applied to this entry. The sample consists of some 440,000 distinct CDR3 sequences, roughly 20% of them appearing once. Of note for this clonotype: Its antigen is not identified.

V lost 0 bases and J 4 bases, leaving 19 bases between the germline ends. This CDR3 spans 18 amino acids. The germline V gene has CDR1 LNHNV and CDR2 YYDKDF (reference sequence). Indicated time point: persistent/refractory GD, antithyroid drugs over 5 years with positive TRAb. Isolated PBMC RNA provided the starting material for the TCR library. Blood from the periphery, approximately 9 milliliters in all, was drawn into EDTA tubes. The sequence derives from a female donor with Graves disease. The rearrangement joins TRBV15 to TRBJ1-3; the D gene is possibly TRBD1 (6 bases). This sample comprised peripheral blood mononuclear cells (PBMCs), obtained when the disease was refractory, from a patient treated with antithyroid drugs. CDR3 DNA: TGTGCCACCAGCAGAGATGGGCAGGGGTGGTCGTCGGGAAACACCATATATTTT. It translates to CATSRDGQGWSSGNTIYF.